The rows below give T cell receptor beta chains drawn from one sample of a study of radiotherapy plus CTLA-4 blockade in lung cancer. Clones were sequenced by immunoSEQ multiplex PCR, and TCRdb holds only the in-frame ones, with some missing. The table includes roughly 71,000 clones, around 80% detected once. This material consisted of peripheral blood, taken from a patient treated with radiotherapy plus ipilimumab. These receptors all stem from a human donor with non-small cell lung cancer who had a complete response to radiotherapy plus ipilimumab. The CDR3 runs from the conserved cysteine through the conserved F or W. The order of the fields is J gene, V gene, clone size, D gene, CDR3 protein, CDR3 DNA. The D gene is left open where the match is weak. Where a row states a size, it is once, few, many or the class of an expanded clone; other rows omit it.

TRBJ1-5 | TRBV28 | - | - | CASSPPMGGWSNQPQHF | TGTGCCAGCAGCCCTCCGATGGGGGGCTGGAGCAATCAGCCCCAGCATTTT
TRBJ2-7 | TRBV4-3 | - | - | CASSQDRGNSAYEQYF | TGCGCCAGCAGCCAAGATAGGGGAAACAGTGCCTACGAGCAGTACTTC
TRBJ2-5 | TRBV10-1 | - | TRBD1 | CASSPGGVQETQYF | TGCGCCAGCAGTCCAGGGGGCGTCCAAGAGACCCAGTACTTC
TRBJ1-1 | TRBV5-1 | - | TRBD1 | CASSTGTGGTEAFF | TGCGCCAGCAGCACCGGGACAGGGGGAACTGAAGCTTTCTTT
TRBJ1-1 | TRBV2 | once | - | CASSRDSNTEAFF | TGTGCCAGCAGCAGGGATTCGAACACTGAAGCTTTCTTT
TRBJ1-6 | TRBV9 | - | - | CASSGQQYSPLHF | TGTGCCAGCAGCGGCCAACAGTATTCACCCCTCCACTTT
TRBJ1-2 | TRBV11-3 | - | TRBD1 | CASSPTGDYGYTF | TGTGCCAGCAGTCCGACAGGGGACTATGGCTACACCTTC
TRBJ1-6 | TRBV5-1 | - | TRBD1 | CASSLYQRDSKNSPLHF | TGCGCCAGCAGCTTGTATCAGAGGGACAGCAAAAATTCACCCCTCCACTTT
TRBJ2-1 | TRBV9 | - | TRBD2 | CASSVVAGGPDEQFF | TGTGCCAGCAGCGTTGTAGCGGGGGGGCCGGATGAGCAGTTCTTC
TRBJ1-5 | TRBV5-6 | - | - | CASSLDGYSNQPQHF | TGTGCCAGCAGCTTGGACGGATATAGCAATCAGCCCCAGCATTTT